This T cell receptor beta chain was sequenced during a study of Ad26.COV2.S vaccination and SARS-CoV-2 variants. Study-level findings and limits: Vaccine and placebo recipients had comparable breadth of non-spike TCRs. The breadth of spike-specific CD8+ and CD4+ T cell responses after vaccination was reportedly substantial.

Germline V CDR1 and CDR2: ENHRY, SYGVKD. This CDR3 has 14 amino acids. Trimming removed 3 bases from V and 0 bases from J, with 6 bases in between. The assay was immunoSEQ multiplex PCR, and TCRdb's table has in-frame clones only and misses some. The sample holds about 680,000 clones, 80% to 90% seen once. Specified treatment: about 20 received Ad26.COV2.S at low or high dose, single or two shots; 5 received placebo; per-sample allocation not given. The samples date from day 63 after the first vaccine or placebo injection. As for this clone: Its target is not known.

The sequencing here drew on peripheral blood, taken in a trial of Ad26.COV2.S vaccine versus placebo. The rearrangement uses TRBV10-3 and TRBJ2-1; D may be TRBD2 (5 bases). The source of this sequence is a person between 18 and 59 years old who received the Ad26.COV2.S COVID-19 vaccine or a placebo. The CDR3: CAISDEGSYNEQFF. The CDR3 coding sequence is TGTGCCATCAGTGATGAGGGCTCCTACAATGAGCAGTTCTTC.